Shown below are 16 T cell receptor beta chains from a single sample sequenced in a study of radiotherapy plus CTLA-4 blockade in lung cancer. Some clones are missing from TCRdb's copy, which holds only in-frame ones; the method was immunoSEQ multiplex PCR. This table has approximately 47,000 clones, roughly four fifths appearing once. The sample here was peripheral blood, taken from a patient treated with radiotherapy plus ipilimumab. All receptors derive from a human donor with non-small cell lung cancer who had stable disease on radiotherapy plus ipilimumab.

The chain combines TRBV30 with TRBJ1-2; D call uncertain. The V gene's germline CDR1 is GTSNPN and CDR2 SVGIG (reference sequence). The CDR3 extends over 17 amino acids. Trimming shortened V by 0 bases and J by 4 bases, and 21 bases separated the two germline ends. The chain's CDR3 is CAWSVFSGRQSSYGYTF. The CDR3 region has the DNA TGTGCCTGGAGTGTATTTTCGGGTAGGCAGAGCTCCTATGGCTACACCTTC.

The chain couples TRBV28 to TRBJ1-2, with D hard to call. The CDR3 covers 12 residues. From germline, CDR1 is MDHEN and CDR2 SYDVKM. The ends were cut back, 6 bases at V and 4 bases at J, with 9 bases in the middle. The CDR3 nucleotides are TGTGCCAGCAGCCCCGAACTCTATGGCTACACCTTC. Translating gives CASSPELYGYTF.

The V gene is TRBV28, the J gene TRBJ1-1; the match to TRBD1 covers 7 bases. The J segment lost 0 bases and the V segment lost 7 bases, leaving 14 bases of the junction unmatched. CDR1 is MDHEN, CDR2 SYDVKM, per germline. The CDR3 runs to 17 residues. In nucleotides, the CDR3 is TGTGCCAGCACCAAATGGGGACAGAGAAACATGAACACTGAAGCTTTCTTT. This sequence encodes CASTKWGQRNMNTEAFF. Together with reference TRBV28 and TRBJ1-1, the CDR3 gives the full variable domain: DVKVTQSSRYLVKRTGEKVFLECVQDMDHENMFWYRQDPGLGLRLIYFSYDVKMKEKGDIPEGYSVSREKKERFSLILESASTNQTSMYLCASTKWGQRNMNTEAFFGQGTRLTVV.

The chain links TRBV30 to TRBJ2-7; 10 nucleotides match TRBD1. CDR3 length: 16 amino acids. Unmatched junction bases numbered 11, after V lost 4 bases and J lost 2 bases. CDR1 is GTSNPN, CDR2 SVGIG, per germline (reference sequence). The CDR3 loop is CAWNPRQGAFTYEQYF. The CDR3 bases are TGTGCCTGGAATCCGAGACAGGGGGCTTTTACCTACGAGCAGTACTTC.

This rearrangement joins TRBV28 to TRBJ1-2; 9 nucleotides match TRBD1. V shed 10 bases, J shed 2 bases, and the junction held 2 bases outside the gene matches. The CDR3 runs 12 residues. CDR1 and CDR2 (germline): MDHEN, SYDVKM. CDR3 nucleotide sequence: TGTGCCACAGACAGGGGGAACTATGGCTACACCTTC. This codes for CATDRGNYGYTF.

The chain has TRBV27 and TRBJ2-1, with 8 bases aligning to TRBD2. Germline lookup yields CDR1 MNHEY and CDR2 SMNVEV (reference sequence). The CDR3 contains 14 residues. Trimming cost V 8 bases and J 4 bases; bases outside gene matches: 7. CDR3 in amino acids: CASGAGVGYNEQFF. The CDR3 nucleotides read TGTGCCAGCGGAGCGGGAGTGGGGTACAATGAGCAGTTCTTC.

The V call is TRBV19, the J call TRBJ2-7, with TRBD2 matching over 7 bases. CDR3 length: 16 residues. CDR1 and CDR2 from the germline V gene are LNHDA and SQIVND (reference sequence). The J segment lost 3 bases and the V segment lost 5 bases, leaving 13 bases of the junction unmatched. DNA for the CDR3: TGTGCCAGTAGTCCGCGAAGAGGCGGGAGAATCTACGAGCAGTACTTC. As protein: CASSPRRGGRIYEQYF.

The genes are TRBV14 and TRBJ1-5; TRBD1 aligns across 9 bases. The CDR3 consists of 18 residues. J was trimmed by 7 bases and V by 3 bases; bases with no gene match: 16. CDR1 and CDR2 from the germline V gene are SGHDN and FVKESK. The CDR3 DNA reads as TGTGCCAGCAGCCATCGGGACAGGGTAAGAGGGGTGGCCCAGCCCCAGCATTTT. This encodes CASSHRDRVRGVAQPQHF.

The chain has TRBV7-6 and TRBJ2-3, with no clear D. Trimming removed 2 bases from V and 4 bases from J, with 7 bases in between. Germline V gene sequence: CDR1 SGHVS, CDR2 FNYEAQ. This CDR3 is 13 amino acids long. The CDR3 DNA reads TGTGCCAGCAGCTTAAACTACGCAGATACGCAGTATTTT. Protein product: CASSLNYADTQYF.

The chain combines TRBV5-1 with TRBJ1-4; 7 bases agree with TRBD1. Germline CDR1 reads SGHRS; CDR2 reads YFSETQ. The V and J ends lost 0 bases and 8 bases, in that order; junction bases with no gene match: 7. CDR3 length: 15 amino acids. The CDR3 region is CASSLEVGGGEKLFF. The CDR3 DNA follows: TGCGCCAGCAGCTTGGAGGTAGGGGGCGGCGAAAAACTGTTTTTT.

There are a few counts of this clone. The V gene is TRBV7-6, the J gene TRBJ2-2, with 7 bases that match TRBD1. CDR3 length: 13 amino acids. V lost 5 bases, J lost 7 bases, and 4 bases stayed unmatched. Per germline, CDR1 SGHVS and CDR2 FNYEAQ. The CDR3 sequence: CASSLTGDGELFF. CDR3 coding DNA: TGTGCCAGCAGCCTTACAGGGGACGGGGAGCTGTTTTTT.

Here the CDR3 reads CASSQRTGRNEQFF. The CDR3 DNA sequence: TGCGCCAGCAGCCAGAGGACAGGGAGGAATGAGCAGTTCTTC. V and J are TRBV4-3 and TRBJ2-1, with 8 bases that match TRBD1. Germline values: CDR1 LGHNA, CDR2 YSLEER. This CDR3 spans 14 amino acids. V trimming: 3 bases; J trimming: 7 bases; junction bases outside the gene matches: 5.

The rearrangement joins TRBV10-3 to TRBJ2-1; 8 bases map to TRBD2. Germline-derived CDR1 and CDR2 are ENHRY and SYGVKD. The CDR3 covers 16 residues. The trim removed 3 bases at V and 9 bases at J, leaving 13 bases unmatched. The CDR3 region is CAISDMGLGLSGEQFF. CDR3 sequence (DNA): TGTGCCATCAGTGATATGGGACTAGGGTTATCGGGTGAGCAGTTCTTC.

This clone is a singleton in its sample. The rearrangement uses TRBV27 and TRBJ1-2; maybe TRBD1 (5 bases). The length of the CDR3 is 12 residues. The germline V gene encodes CDR1 MNHEY and CDR2 SMNVEV (reference sequence). Between the trimmed V and J ends, which lost 3 bases and 8 bases, there was a span of 10 bases. In DNA form, the CDR3 reads TGTGCCAGCAGTTTCCAGGGAAGGGGCTACACCTTC. Translated: CASSFQGRGYTF.

The rearrangement joins TRBV30 to TRBJ1-1; the D gene is possibly TRBD1 (5 bases). V lost 0 bases, J lost 4 bases, and 9 bases lay in between. The CDR3 is made up of 13 amino acids. Germline V gene data show CDR1 as GTSNPN and CDR2 as SVGIG (reference sequence). The CDR3 is CAWSVGVRTEAFF. CDR3 coding DNA: TGTGCCTGGAGTGTAGGGGTTCGCACTGAAGCTTTCTTT.

The gene calls are TRBV9 and TRBJ1-3, with unresolved D. Germline loops: CDR1 SGDLS, CDR2 YYNGEE. V shed 7 bases and J shed 2 bases, with 10 bases lying between them. The CDR3 spans 13 residues. The CDR3 DNA reads TGTGCCAGCGCGCCGGGTACTGGAAACACCATATATTTT. This sequence encodes CASAPGTGNTIYF.